This TCR beta chain emerged from a study of cytomegalovirus exposure and HLA in healthy donors. The PCR ran on 60 Vbeta and 13 Jbeta primers. TCRdb's table, derived via immunoSEQ multiplex PCR, lists solely in-frame clones and lacks some. Recorded for this sample: 200,000 to 250,000 clones. The CDR3 is 16 amino acids. From germline, CDR1 is MNHEY and CDR2 SMNVEV (reference sequence). J was trimmed by 0 bases and V by 4 bases; bases with no gene match: 0. Material: PBMCs. The receptor comes from a woman between 25 and 40 years old in good health and CMV-seropositive. The V gene is TRBV27, the J gene TRBJ2-1, with TRBD2 matching 13 bases. CDR3 nucleotides: TGTGCCAGCAGTTGGACTAGCGGGAGCTCCTACAATGAGCAGTTCTTC. Amino acids: CASSWTSGSSYNEQFF.